The clone carrying this T cell receptor beta chain was counted between two and nine times. Its matching antigen is unknown. Germline V gene data show CDR1 as SGDLS and CDR2 as YYNGEE. CDR3 length: 16 residues. The V segment lost 0 bases and the J segment 10 bases; nucleotides outside the gene matches: 9. No CMV serostatus was recorded for this donor. This entry is derived from a study of cytomegalovirus exposure and HLA in healthy donors. The PCR had 60 Vbeta and 13 Jbeta primers. Sequenced by immunoSEQ multiplex PCR; TCRdb stores in-frame clones only, minus some. The profile shows about 160,000 clones, roughly 80% of them singletons. Findings and caveats of the study: Among TCR sequences, most were rare, though some public TCRs appeared in many donors. Later, TCR association rates were found to vary by HLA locus, highest for DRB1 and lowest for HLA-C.

The rearrangement links TRBV9 to TRBJ1-6; the match to TRBD1 covers 8 bases. This TCR was sampled from a human donor in good health. The sample comprised PBMCs. The CDR3 sequence: CASSVELAGGGSPLHF. In nucleotides, the CDR3 is TGTGCCAGCAGCGTAGAGTTGGCAGGGGGCGGGTCACCCCTCCACTTT.